One sample yielded the 3 T cell receptor beta chains listed below, sequenced in a study of molecular identifiers for immune sequencing clone quantification. TCRdb itself ran the PCR reads through MiXCR, one entry per CDR3 protein. The sample has over 600,000 distinct CDR3 sequences; less than 20% are singletons. The specimen was naive CD8+ T cells from blood, with Jurkat cell RNA spiked in. As for subset: FACS-sorted CD8+CD4-CCR7+CD45RA+ naive T cells. These receptors came from a human donor in good health. Some libraries in this study had Jurkat cell RNA spiked in.

Concerning this clonotype itself: Lacking the conserved final phenylalanine or tryptophan, this CDR3 likely reflects a read error. The chain has TRBV7-6 and TRBJ1-5; D gene ambiguous. Germline CDR1 is SGHVS and CDR2 is FNYEAQ. V was pared by 1 base and J by 5 bases, with 21 bases between. The CDR3 is made up of 18 amino acids. The CDR3 nucleotides read TGTGCCAGCAGCTTAGGATCGTCCCAAACCACCGGGCATCAGCCCCAGCATCTT. This sequence encodes CASSLGSSQTTGHQPQHL.

Worth noting for this clonotype: A much larger clone differs from this one at a single base, so this may be a read error. This chain joins TRBV28 and TRBJ1-1; 7 nucleotides agree with TRBD1. The CDR3 is made up of 16 amino acids. The V gene's germline CDR1 is MDHEN and CDR2 SYDVKM. CDR3 protein: CTSSLALLQGGTEAFF. The CDR3 region has the DNA TGTACCAGCAGTTTAGCGCTACTTCAGGGGGGCACTGAAGCTTTCTTT.

The sample holds a few counts of this clonotype. Here the CDR3 DNA reads TGTGCCAGCAGCTTAGGCCCCGTAACCGGGGAGCTGTTTTTT. This encodes CASSLGPVTGELFF. This chain uses TRBV13 with TRBJ2-2; D ambiguous. The germline V gene has CDR1 PRHDT and CDR2 FYEKMQ (reference sequence). Trimming stripped 0 bases from V and 5 bases from J, with 7 bases between. The CDR3 spans 14 residues. Supplemented by reference TRBV13 and TRBJ2-2, the full variable domain reads AAGVIQSPRHLIKEKRETATLKCYPIPRHDTVYWYQQGPGQDPQFLISFYEKMQSDKGSIPDRFSAQQFSDYHSELNMSSLELGDSALYFCASSLGPVTGELFFGEGSRLTVL.